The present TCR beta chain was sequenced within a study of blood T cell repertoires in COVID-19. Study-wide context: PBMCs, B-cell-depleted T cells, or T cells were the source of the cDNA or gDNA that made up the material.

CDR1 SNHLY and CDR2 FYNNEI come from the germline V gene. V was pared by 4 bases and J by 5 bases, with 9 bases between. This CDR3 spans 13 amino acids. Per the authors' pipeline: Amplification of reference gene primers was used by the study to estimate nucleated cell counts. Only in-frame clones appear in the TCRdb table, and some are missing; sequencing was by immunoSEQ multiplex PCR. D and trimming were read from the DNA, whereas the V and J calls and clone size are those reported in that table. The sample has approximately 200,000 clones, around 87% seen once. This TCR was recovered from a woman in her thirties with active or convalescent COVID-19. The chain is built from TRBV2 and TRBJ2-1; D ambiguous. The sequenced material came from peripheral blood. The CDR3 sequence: CASSVNRDNEQFF. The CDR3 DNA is TGTGCCAGCAGTGTTAACCGGGACAATGAGCAGTTCTTC.